What follows are 30 T cell receptor beta chains derived from one specimen sequenced in a study of CD8 T cells in Susac syndrome (dated 2019 in TCRdb). Preparation of the library involved the immunoSEQ multiplex PCR assay. RNA was extracted using the RNeasy kit, and roughly 0.5 to 1 ug of the RNA was reverse transcribed with random hexamers. Using fastp at Q25 and MiXCR, TCRdb reprocessed the public reads and kept productive beta chains. Rows are combined by CDR3 protein, so each entry shows the most common genes and DNA. Recorded for this sample are 120,000 to 150,000 distinct CDR3 sequences; 85% to 95% of them occurred a single time. 0.25% to 0.3% of the sample lies in the top ten. Sequencing input: CD8+ T cells from PBMCs. All receptors derive from a human donor in good health.

The J gene is TRBJ2-7, the V gene TRBV9; TRBD2 aligns across 9 bases. The junction had 7 bases not matched to a gene; V was cut back by 3 bases and J by 3 bases. The CDR3 is made up of 15 amino acids. Germline loops: CDR1 SGDLS, CDR2 YYNGEE. CDR3 nucleotides: TGTGCCAGCAGCGCCGTAGCGGGAGCAGGCTACGAGCAGTACTTC. Amino acids: CASSAVAGAGYEQYF.

DNA for the CDR3: TGCAGCGCCGAGGGGGCTAGCGGGAGTCGACACGAGCAGTACTTC. Translation gives CSAEGASGSRHEQYF. V is TRBV29-1 and J is TRBJ2-7; 10 bases are a match to TRBD2. The CDR3 extends over 15 amino acids. The V gene end was trimmed by 7 bases and the J gene end by 5 bases; junction bases not matched to a gene: 14. The germline V gene has CDR1 SQVTM and CDR2 ANQGSEA.

The V and J genes are TRBV6-5 and TRBJ1-2; 8 bases match TRBD1. CDR1 MNHEY and CDR2 SVGAGI come from the germline V gene. The ends lost 7 bases at V and 4 bases at J; junction bases unmatched: 8. The CDR3 length is 14 residues. The CDR3, as DNA: TGTGCCAGCAACCCCGACAGGGGAGGCTATGGCTACACCTTC. Protein: CASNPDRGGYGYTF.

V usage is TRBV4-3 and J usage is TRBJ2-7; 9 nucleotides agree with TRBD1. The CDR3 spans 14 residues. The V segment lost 4 bases and the J segment 4 bases; nucleotides outside the gene matches: 5. CDR1 LGHNA and CDR2 YSLEER come from the germline V gene. The CDR3 reads CASSPRDRAYEQYF. The CDR3 nucleotides are TGCGCCAGCAGCCCCCGGGACAGGGCGTACGAGCAGTACTTC.

The gene calls are TRBV29-1 and TRBJ2-1; D not resolved. Trimming stripped 4 bases from V and 8 bases from J, with 9 bases between. Per the germline V gene, CDR1 is SQVTM and CDR2 is ANQGSEA. The CDR3 contains 11 residues. Here the CDR3 reads CSVGRPHEQFF. For the CDR3, the DNA is TGCAGCGTTGGTCGCCCCCATGAGCAGTTCTTC.

This rearrangement joins TRBV19 to TRBJ1-2, with D possibly being TRBD1 (5 bases). V shed 3 bases and J shed 7 bases, with 9 bases lying between them. The CDR3 contains 12 residues. CDR1 is LNHDA and CDR2 is SQIVND in the germline V gene (reference sequence). The CDR3 coding sequence is TGTGCCAGTAGTATGGGGCGGGCTGGCTACACCTTC. It translates to CASSMGRAGYTF.

The chain couples TRBV9 to TRBJ2-7, with TRBD2 matching 10 bases. The CDR3 is 14 amino acids. J lost 4 bases, V lost 5 bases, and 6 bases had no gene match. Germline CDR1 SGDLS, CDR2 YYNGEE. The CDR3 protein is CASSPASGSYEQYF. CDR3 nucleotides: TGTGCCAGCAGTCCGGCTAGCGGGAGTTACGAGCAGTACTTC.

This chain joins TRBV6-2 or TRBV6-3 and TRBJ2-1; D is uncertain. Germline V lookup: CDR1 MNHEY, CDR2 SVGEGT. V was trimmed by 6 bases and J by 10 bases, leaving 4 bases between them. The CDR3 has 9 residues. The CDR3 DNA is TGTGCCAGCAGGTCGGAGCAGTTCTTC. The encoded protein is CASRSEQFF.

The gene calls are TRBV29-1 and TRBJ1-2; TRBD1 matches at 8 bases. With 6 bases clipped from V and 1 base from J, the junction kept 10 bases outside the gene matches. CDR3 length: 15 residues. Looked up from germline, CDR1 is SQVTM and CDR2 is ANQGSEA. The CDR3 here is CSVADDRGSNYGYTF. CDR3 nucleotide sequence: TGCAGCGTGGCCGACGACAGGGGTAGTAACTATGGCTACACCTTC.

This clonotype was seen once. The CDR3 coding sequence is TGTGCCAGCAGCTTAGTCTTAAGAGGTAGAAATGAGCAGTTCTTC. Its translation: CASSLVLRGRNEQFF. The V gene is TRBV7-9, the J gene TRBJ2-1; D remains ambiguous. This CDR3 is built from 15 residues. The V gene's germline CDR1 is SEHNR and CDR2 FQNEAQ (reference sequence). The V and J ends lost 1 base and 7 bases respectively, with 14 bases between them.

The rearrangement joins TRBV20-1 to TRBJ1-1, with 7 bases identical to TRBD1. The CDR3 is 16 amino acids. Trimming removed 0 bases from V and 5 bases from J; junction bases left unmatched: 12. The V gene's germline CDR1 is DFQATT and CDR2 SNEGSKA (reference sequence). CDR3 sequence: CSARDLTLDRETEAFF. CDR3 coding DNA: TGCAGTGCTAGAGACCTAACACTAGACAGGGAGACTGAAGCTTTCTTT.

This chain connects TRBV6-5 to TRBJ2-7, with 9 bases fitting TRBD2. The CDR3 consists of 16 residues. CDR1 is MNHEY, CDR2 SVGAGI, per germline. V was clipped by 4 bases and J by 0 bases; unmatched bases: 7. The CDR3: CASSLQATSGSYEQYF. The CDR3 nucleotides read TGTGCCAGCAGTTTACAAGCGACTAGCGGCTCCTACGAGCAGTACTTC.

The V gene is TRBV29-1, the J gene TRBJ1-2; weak D call: TRBD1 (6 bases). The V gene's germline CDR1 is SQVTM and CDR2 ANQGSEA. Trimming removed 6 bases at V and 8 bases at J, with 10 bases between. The CDR3 spans 10 residues. Written as DNA, the CDR3 is TGCAGCGTCCACAGGGAGGGCTACACCTTC. Protein: CSVHREGYTF.

The chain links TRBV5-4 to TRBJ2-4; 8 bases align to TRBD1. CDR1 is SGHNT, CDR2 YYREEE, per germline (reference sequence). CDR3 length equals 16 residues. V lost 4 bases and J lost 1; bases outside the gene matches: 7. The DNA for the CDR3 is TGTGCCAGCAGCCCAGGACAGGGTGGGGCCAAAAACATTCAGTACTTC. This gives the protein CASSPGQGGAKNIQYF.

The rearrangement joins TRBV5-1 to TRBJ2-3; no clear D gene. The CDR3 is 14 residues long. Germline V gene sequence: CDR1 SGHRS, CDR2 YFSETQ. Trimming pared 4 bases from V and 2 bases from J, leaving 11 bases between. CDR3 in DNA: TGCGCCAGCAGCCTCGGTCTGAACACAGATACGCAGTATTTT. This sequence encodes CASSLGLNTDTQYF. Based on the CDR3 plus reference TRBV5-1 and TRBJ2-3, the full variable domain is KAGVTQTPRYLIKTRGQQVTLSCSPISGHRSVSWYQQTPGQGLQFLFEYFSETQRNKGNFPGRFSGRQFSNSRSEMNVSTLELGDSALYLCASSLGLNTDTQYFGPGTRLTVL.

The chain is built from TRBV11-2 and TRBJ2-1; D is perhaps TRBD2 (6 bases). Germline-derived CDR1 and CDR2 are SGHAT and FQNNGV. V was pared by 0 bases and J by 4 bases, with 7 bases between. CDR3 length equals 14 residues. The CDR3 nucleotides read TGTGCCAGCAGCTTAGAAGGGACTTACAATGAGCAGTTCTTC. Amino acids: CASSLEGTYNEQFF.

The chain combines TRBV4-3 with TRBJ2-5; 11 bases are shared with TRBD2. Germline V gene data show CDR1 as LGHNA and CDR2 as YSLEER. The V gene end was trimmed by 2 bases and the J gene end by 4 bases; junction bases not matched to a gene: 3. The CDR3 is made up of 15 amino acids. CDR3 DNA sequence: TGCGCCAGCAGCCAAACCCTAGCGGGAGGAGAGACCCAGTACTTC. Encoded protein: CASSQTLAGGETQYF.

The CDR3 loop reads CATGQGGTEAFF. In DNA, the CDR3 is TGTGCCACCGGACAGGGAGGGACTGAAGCTTTCTTT. This chain uses TRBV15 with TRBJ1-1; 8 bases match TRBD1. The CDR3 extends over 12 amino acids. V shed 8 bases, J shed 5 bases, and the junction held 4 bases outside the gene matches. Germline assignment: CDR1 LNHNV and CDR2 YYDKDF (reference sequence).

The chain recombines TRBV28 with TRBJ1-5; D uncertain. CDR1 and CDR2 from the germline V gene are MDHEN and SYDVKM. This CDR3 has 12 amino acids. V lost 7 bases to trimming and J lost 6 bases, with 10 bases between them. CDR3 sequence: CASIRAGQPQHF. CDR3 bases: TGTGCCAGCATCCGGGCCGGTCAGCCCCAGCATTTT.

This clonotype was recorded only once. The chain couples TRBV7-9 to TRBJ2-7; 11 bases agree with TRBD2. This CDR3 has 17 amino acids. V was clipped by 5 bases and J by 5 bases; unmatched bases: 14. CDR1 and CDR2 from the germline V gene are SEHNR and FQNEAQ (reference sequence). The CDR3: CASSTGTSGPEGNEQYF. CDR3 sequence (DNA): TGTGCCAGCAGCACCGGGACTAGCGGTCCGGAGGGCAACGAGCAGTACTTC.

The J gene is TRBJ2-7, the V gene TRBV20-1, with unresolved D. V lost 6 bases, J lost 0 bases, and 15 bases lay in between. Germline assignment: CDR1 DFQATT and CDR2 SNEGSKA (reference sequence). This CDR3 spans 14 amino acids. The CDR3 sequence is CSARWPPLSYEQYF. CDR3 bases: TGCAGTGCAAGGTGGCCGCCGCTCTCCTACGAGCAGTACTTC.

The chain has TRBV29-1 and TRBJ2-2; 8 bases agree with TRBD2. The CDR3 has 14 residues. V shed 6 bases and J 7 bases; nucleotides not matched to a gene: 10. Germline CDR1 reads SQVTM; CDR2 reads ANQGSEA. For the CDR3, the DNA is TGCAGCGTGGATGGACTAGCCCGGAGCGGGGAGCTGTTTTTT. Protein sequence: CSVDGLARSGELFF.

The chain uses TRBV28 and TRBJ1-2; the D gene is possibly TRBD1 (5 bases). The V end was cut by 5 bases, the J end by 8 bases, with 18 bases between. CDR1 and CDR2 (germline): MDHEN, SYDVKM. The CDR3 runs 14 residues. The CDR3 region has the DNA TGTGCCAGCAGTCTTCTAGGGACCCAGCTGGGCTACACCTTC. Protein: CASSLLGTQLGYTF.

This chain connects TRBV12-3 or TRBV12-4 to TRBJ2-4; tentative D call: TRBD2 (6 bases). CDR3 length: 14 amino acids. V dropped 4 bases and J dropped 5 bases, with 12 bases sitting between them. CDR3 residues: CASSYGGPQNIQYF. CDR3 nucleotide sequence: TGTGCCAGCAGTTACGGAGGGCCCCAAAACATTCAGTACTTC.

V and J are TRBV29-1 and TRBJ2-1, with D maybe TRBD2 (6 bases). Trimming took 3 bases from V and 2 from J, leaving 8 bases between them. Germline assignment: CDR1 SQVTM and CDR2 ANQGSEA. The CDR3 totals 13 residues. The CDR3 is CSVEPGAYNEQFF. CDR3 DNA sequence: TGCAGCGTTGAGCCGGGGGCCTACAATGAGCAGTTCTTC.

The chain uses TRBV7-9 and TRBJ2-7; 13 bases map to TRBD2. Germline loops: CDR1 SEHNR, CDR2 FQNEAQ (reference sequence). The CDR3 is made up of 16 amino acids. V was clipped by 5 bases and J by 9 bases; unmatched bases: 13. Here the CDR3 reads CASSPGLAGQNLRQYF. The DNA of the CDR3 is TGTGCCAGCAGCCCGGGACTAGCGGGACAAAATCTGCGGCAGTACTTC. The variable domain in full, with the rest retrieved from reference TRBV7-9 and TRBJ2-7, is DTGVSQNPRHKITKRGQNVTFRCDPISEHNRLYWYRQTLGQGPEFLTYFQNEAQLEKSRLLSDRFSAERPKGSFSTLEIQRTEQGDSAMYLCASSPGLAGQNLRQYFGPGTRLTVT.

The chain uses TRBV2 and TRBJ2-5; TRBD1 matches at 7 bases. Unmatched junction bases numbered 9, after V lost 7 bases and J lost 7 bases. CDR3 length equals 13 residues. CDR1 and CDR2 from the germline V gene are SNHLY and FYNNEI. The CDR3 bases are TGTGCCAGCAAGGGGACAGCTTCGGGGACCCAGTACTTC. Translation gives CASKGTASGTQYF.

This sequence joins TRBV20-1 and TRBJ2-7, with D perhaps matching TRBD1 or TRBD2 (5 bases each). The CDR3 has 13 amino acids. Trimming took 4 bases from V and 2 from J, leaving 12 bases between them. The germline CDR1 and CDR2 sequences are DFQATT and SNEGSKA (reference sequence). CDR3 nucleotides: TGCAGTGCTACCCCGGGACCAACCTACGAGCAGTACTTC. This gives the protein CSATPGPTYEQYF.

This chain links TRBV14 with TRBJ1-5, with D perhaps TRBD1 (5 bases). Germline values: CDR1 SGHDN, CDR2 FVKESK. CDR3 length equals 12 residues. V was clipped by 7 bases and J by 5 bases, with 9 bases between them. The CDR3 region has the DNA TGTGCCAGCAACCAGGGACATCAGCCCCAGCATTTT. Encoded protein: CASNQGHQPQHF.

The chain employs TRBV2 and TRBJ1-1, with D hard to call. Germline loops: CDR1 SNHLY, CDR2 FYNNEI. The CDR3 has 13 amino acids. V was clipped by 9 bases and J by 1 base, with 12 bases between them. The CDR3 nucleotides read TGTGCCAGTGACTTCATGGGGAACACTGAAGCTTTCTTT. Translating it yields CASDFMGNTEAFF.